The 30 T cell receptor beta chains in this list originate from one sample, sequenced in a study of cytomegalovirus exposure and HLA in healthy donors. This PCR relied on a set of 60 Vbeta primers and 13 Jbeta primers. Only in-frame clones appear in the TCRdb table, and some are missing; sequencing was by immunoSEQ multiplex PCR. The sample has 130,000 to 150,000 clones; 70% to 85% are singletons. Sample: PBMCs. The receptors come from a woman between 55 and 75 years old in good health and CMV-seropositive.

The rearrangement joins TRBV9 to TRBJ2-7; 11 nucleotides agree with TRBD2. J was trimmed by 7 bases and V by 0 bases; bases with no gene match: 6. Germline CDR1 and CDR2: SGDLS and YYNGEE. The CDR3 has 15 residues. This CDR3 is CASSVEASGGREQYF. The CDR3 DNA sequence: TGTGCCAGCAGCGTAGAGGCTAGCGGGGGGCGGGAGCAGTACTTC.

This chain joins TRBV4-2 and TRBJ1-1, with no clear D. The V end was cut by 0 bases, the J end by 10 bases, with 18 bases between. The germline V gene encodes CDR1 LGHNA and CDR2 YNFKEQ. CDR3 size: 15 residues. The CDR3 coding sequence is TGTGCCAGCAGCCAAGACCTGAAGGGAGCGGTAACAGCTTTCTTT. Residues: CASSQDLKGAVTAFF.

V is TRBV5-4 and J is TRBJ2-7; TRBD2 matches 7 bases. The junction had 13 bases not matched to a gene; V was cut back by 5 bases and J by 2 bases. This CDR3 region has 16 residues. Germline assignment: CDR1 SGHNT and CDR2 YYREEE (reference sequence). CDR3 coding DNA: TGTGCCAGCAGTTCTGACACTAGCGATACACCCTACGAGCAGTACTTC. Translation gives CASSSDTSDTPYEQYF.

The chain links TRBV20-1 to TRBJ2-7; the D is unclear. From germline, CDR1 is DFQATT and CDR2 SNEGSKA (reference sequence). The germline V and J ends were trimmed by 3 bases and 3 bases, with 6 bases remaining between them. The CDR3 length is 11 residues. The CDR3: CSASGLYEQYF. The CDR3 DNA follows: TGCAGTGCTAGTGGGCTCTACGAGCAGTACTTC.

V and J are TRBV19 and TRBJ1-5; no clear D gene. Germline-derived CDR1 and CDR2 are LNHDA and SQIVND (reference sequence). The CDR3 is made up of 13 amino acids. The germline V and J ends were trimmed by 0 bases and 6 bases, with 6 bases remaining between them. CDR3 sequence: CASSIDRGQPQHF. As DNA, the CDR3 is TGTGCCAGTAGTATAGATCGAGGTCAGCCCCAGCATTTT.

A few counts support this clone. V usage is TRBV19 and J usage is TRBJ1-1, with a weak D call TRBD1 (5 bases). The V and J ends lost 2 bases and 5 bases respectively, with 12 bases between them. This CDR3 has 14 residues. Looked up from germline, CDR1 is LNHDA and CDR2 is SQIVND (reference sequence). CDR3 amino acids: CASSIRSPGTEAFF. CDR3 DNA: TGTGCCAGTAGTATAAGATCCCCAGGGACTGAAGCTTTCTTT.

This clone was picked up a small number of times. This rearrangement joins TRBV28 to TRBJ1-2; TRBD1 matches at 7 bases. Germline V gene lookup returns CDR1 MDHEN and CDR2 SYDVKM. Trimming cost V 11 bases and J 0 bases; bases outside gene matches: 9. The CDR3 length is 14 residues. The CDR3 DNA sequence: TGTGCCCTACAGGGGAGGACCCCTAACTATGGCTACACCTTC. Translating it yields CALQGRTPNYGYTF.

The rearrangement joins TRBV19 to TRBJ1-4, with TRBD1 matching over 8 bases. CDR1 LNHDA and CDR2 SQIVND come from the germline V gene (reference sequence). J lost 5 bases, V lost 6 bases, and 11 bases had no gene match. The CDR3 length is 16 residues. CDR3 coding DNA: TGTGCCAGTAGCCCACGGCCGGGACAGGAGAATGAAAAACTGTTTTTT. Its protein is CASSPRPGQENEKLFF.

Details on this clone: At one of its ends the junction is not consistent with the germline gene, which may arise from a read error. In DNA form, the CDR3 reads TGTGCCTGGAGTCGGGGAGGTAGCGGGGAGAGGCGGTTC. Residues: CAWSRGGSGERRF. The V gene is TRBV30, the J gene TRBJ2-7, with TRBD2 matching 8 bases. In germline, CDR1 is GTSNPN, CDR2 SVGIG (reference sequence). This CDR3 contains 13 residues. Variable domain in full (rest from reference TRBV30 and TRBJ2-7): SQTIHQWPATLVQPVGSPLSLECTVEGTSNPNLYWYRQAAGRGLQLLFYSVGIGQISSEVPQNLSASRPQDRQFILSSKKLLLSDSGFYLCAWSRGGSGERRFGPGTRLTVT.

There are a few counts of this clone. The rearrangement uses TRBV6-5 and TRBJ2-3; no reliable D call. CDR3 length: 15 amino acids. The germline V and J ends were trimmed by 2 bases and 2 bases, with 11 bases remaining between them. Germline loops: CDR1 MNHEY, CDR2 SVGAGI. The CDR3 loop is CASSYRATTTDTQYF. CDR3 nucleotides: TGTGCCAGCAGTTACCGCGCCACCACCACAGATACGCAGTATTTT.

The chain has TRBV7-2 and TRBJ2-7, with 7 bases lining up with TRBD1. Germline lookup yields CDR1 SGHTA and CDR2 FQGNSA. The V gene end was trimmed by 4 bases and the J gene end by 4 bases; junction bases not matched to a gene: 4. This CDR3 is built from 13 residues. CDR3 in amino acids: CASSSGQQYEQYF. CDR3 in DNA: TGTGCCAGCAGCTCGGGACAGCAGTACGAGCAGTACTTC.

This clone occurred once. The CDR3 region is CASSEDSSYEQYF. For the CDR3, the DNA is TGTGCCAGCAGTGAGGACAGCTCCTACGAGCAGTACTTC. The chain employs TRBV2 and TRBJ2-7, with a weak D call TRBD1 (6 bases). From germline, CDR1 is SNHLY and CDR2 FYNNEI. The V end lost 3 bases, the J end lost 0 bases, and 6 bases lay between the germline ends. The CDR3 has 13 residues.

This chain connects TRBV4-1 to TRBJ1-1, with D perhaps TRBD1 (5 bases). V was shortened by 2 bases and J by 3 bases, with 10 bases between the two germline ends. Germline CDR1 MGHRA, CDR2 YSYEKL. The CDR3 is 14 residues long. CDR3 residues: CASSQPDSYTEAFF. The DNA of the CDR3 is TGCGCCAGCAGCCAACCCGACAGCTACACTGAAGCTTTCTTT.

The chain carries TRBV11-2 and TRBJ2-5; 10 bases agree with TRBD2. In germline, CDR1 is SGHAT, CDR2 FQNNGV. CDR3 size: 18 residues. V shed 6 bases, J shed 1 base, and the junction held 14 bases outside the gene matches. Here the CDR3 DNA reads TGTGCCAGCAGTCGAGCGCCTAGCGGGAGAAACCGCCAAGAGACCCAGTACTTC. It translates to CASSRAPSGRNRQETQYF.

The chain has TRBV14 and TRBJ2-1, with TRBD1 as a possible D gene (6 bases). The V end was cut by 0 bases, the J end by 10 bases, with 7 bases between. There are 12 residues in the CDR3. CDR1 SGHDN and CDR2 FVKESK come from the germline V gene. CDR3 protein: CASSQEQGEQFF. In nucleotides, the CDR3 is TGTGCCAGCAGCCAAGAGCAGGGGGAGCAGTTCTTC.

This sequence joins TRBV5-5 and TRBJ2-1; possibly TRBD1 for D (5 bases). The CDR3 consists of 12 residues. Looked up from germline, CDR1 is SGHKS and CDR2 is YYEKEE (reference sequence). V shed 2 bases and J shed 7 bases, with 7 bases lying between them. In DNA form, the CDR3 reads TGTGCCAGCAGCTTATCAGGGAATGAGCAGTTCTTC. As protein: CASSLSGNEQFF.

This clone was picked up one time. This chain uses TRBV5-8 with TRBJ1-2; TRBD1 aligns across 10 bases. V shed 4 bases and J 8 bases; nucleotides not matched to a gene: 11. Per germline, CDR1 SGHTS and CDR2 YDEGEE. The CDR3 loop spans 15 amino acids. The DNA of the CDR3 is TGTGCCAGCAGCCTCCGACCCGACAGGGGGCGAGGCTACACCTTC. Encoded protein: CASSLRPDRGRGYTF.

The chain recombines TRBV7-2 with TRBJ1-4; D remains unclear. The CDR3 consists of 15 residues. Trimming pared 1 base from V and 8 bases from J, leaving 14 bases between. Germline assignment: CDR1 SGHTA and CDR2 FQGNSA. In DNA form, the CDR3 reads TGTGCCAGCAGCTTAGAACGGGGTAGAAGCGAAAAACTGTTTTTT. It encodes CASSLERGRSEKLFF.

The chain has TRBV19 and TRBJ1-1; tentatively, D is TRBD1 (6 bases). Germline V CDR1 and CDR2: LNHDA, SQIVND (reference sequence). The germline V and J ends were trimmed by 4 bases and 5 bases, with 14 bases remaining between them. The CDR3 has 14 amino acids. In DNA form, the CDR3 reads TGTGCCAGTAGTAATTGGGACACCTTAACTGAAGCTTTCTTT. This sequence encodes CASSNWDTLTEAFF.

This chain connects TRBV5-1 to TRBJ1-2; D is perhaps TRBD1 (6 bases). Trimming cost V 0 bases and J 4 bases, with 7 bases left between them. The CDR3 loop spans 13 amino acids. Germline CDR1 SGHRS, CDR2 YFSETQ. As DNA, the CDR3 is TGCGCCAGCAGCTTGGAAGGGGGCTATGGCTACACCTTC. As protein: CASSLEGGYGYTF.

This clone showed up just a few times. The genes are TRBV30 and TRBJ1-4, with TRBD1 matching 7 bases. The CDR3 has 14 amino acids. Germline CDR1 reads GTSNPN; CDR2 reads SVGIG (reference sequence). V lost 5 bases to trimming and J lost 2 bases; unmatched junction nucleotides: 5. CDR3 sequence reads: CAWDLQGTNEKLFF. The CDR3 region has the DNA TGTGCCTGGGACCTACAGGGGACTAATGAAAAACTGTTTTTT.

This clone was counted once. The rearrangement joins TRBV7-6 to TRBJ1-6; D unresolved. Germline V gene sequence: CDR1 SGHVS, CDR2 FNYEAQ. The CDR3 extends over 14 amino acids. Trimming took 0 bases from V and 10 from J, leaving 10 bases between them. The CDR3 coding sequence is TGTGCCAGCAGCTTAGCAGGCGGCGGGTCACCCCTCCACTTT. Translating it yields CASSLAGGGSPLHF.

The genes are TRBV7-9 and TRBJ2-2, with D perhaps matching TRBD2 (6 bases). This CDR3 comprises 15 residues. V was shortened by 5 bases and J by 4 bases, with 14 bases between the two germline ends. Germline-derived CDR1 and CDR2 are SEHNR and FQNEAQ (reference sequence). The CDR3 DNA is TGTGCCAGCAGCCCCCCGGCGGGAACCACCGGGGAGCTGTTTTTT. It translates to CASSPPAGTTGELFF. Full variable domain (missing parts from reference TRBV7-9 and TRBJ2-2): DTGVSQNPRHKITKRGQNVTFRCDPISEHNRLYWYRQTLGQGPEFLTYFQNEAQLEKSRLLSDRFSAERPKGSFSTLEIQRTEQGDSAMYLCASSPPAGTTGELFFGEGSRLTVL.

The CDR3 protein is CASSSRQVPTEAFF. The CDR3 nucleotides are TGTGCCAGCAGCTCTAGACAGGTCCCCACTGAAGCTTTCTTT. The genes are TRBV11-3 and TRBJ1-1; TRBD1 is a possible D gene (6 bases). Germline V gene lookup returns CDR1 SGHNT and CDR2 YENEEA. CDR3 length: 14 amino acids. V lost 4 bases and J 4 bases, leaving 13 bases between the germline ends.

V gene TRBV4-1 combines with J gene TRBJ1-2; D gene uncertain. Deletions cut 2 bases from V and 0 bases from J, with 19 bases between. Germline V gene data show CDR1 as MGHRA and CDR2 as YSYEKL. The CDR3 totals 18 residues. CDR3 amino acids: CASSQPFSRDTANYGYTF. DNA for the CDR3: TGCGCCAGCAGCCAACCGTTCTCGAGGGATACGGCTAACTATGGCTACACCTTC.

The chain is built from TRBV5-7 and TRBJ2-7, with D perhaps TRBD1 (6 bases). TRBV5-7 is annotated as an ORF whose role is uncertain. Trimming took 4 bases from V and 4 from J, leaving 12 bases between them. The CDR3 sequence is 13 residues long. The CDR3, as DNA: TGTGCCAGCAGCCACAGGGTTAGGTACGAGCAGTACTTC. Encoded protein: CASSHRVRYEQYF.

The V and J genes are TRBV4-1 and TRBJ2-2, with a possible D match to TRBD2 (6 bases). Trimming took 1 base from V and 7 from J, leaving 13 bases between them. The CDR3 loop spans 15 amino acids. Germline V lookup: CDR1 MGHRA, CDR2 YSYEKL. CDR3 sequence reads: CASSQGPSDNGELFF. The CDR3 coding sequence is TGCGCCAGCAGCCAAGGGCCTAGCGATAACGGGGAGCTGTTTTTT.

For the CDR3, the DNA is TGTGCCAGCAGCTTTTCAGGGGGTAACGAGCAGTACTTC. Its translation: CASSFSGGNEQYF. The V call is TRBV5-5, the J call TRBJ2-7; 7 nucleotides agree with TRBD1. The CDR3 sequence is 13 residues long. Trimming cost V 2 bases and J 5 bases; bases outside gene matches: 4. CDR1 and CDR2 from the germline V gene are SGHKS and YYEKEE (reference sequence).

Written as DNA, the CDR3 is TGTGCCAGCAGCCTCCCCGTAGAAGGCTACACCTTC. Amino acids: CASSLPVEGYTF. V is TRBV28 and J is TRBJ1-2, with D hard to call. From germline, CDR1 is MDHEN and CDR2 SYDVKM. Trimming left V 6 bases short and J 8 bases short, with 13 bases between. The CDR3 totals 12 residues.

The chain joins TRBV19 to TRBJ1-4, with 7 bases that match TRBD1. The CDR3 length is 15 residues. From germline, CDR1 is LNHDA and CDR2 SQIVND (reference sequence). After removal of 5 bases from V and 5 bases from J, the junction contained 8 bases not matched to a gene. CDR3 in DNA: TGTGCCAGTAGTCTGGGGGACAGTCCAAATGAAAAACTGTTTTTT. It yields the protein CASSLGDSPNEKLFF. The full variable domain, its missing parts supplied by reference TRBV19 and TRBJ1-4, is DGGITQSPKYLFRKEGQNVTLSCEQNLNHDAMYWYRQDPGQGLRLIYYSQIVNDFQKGDIAEGYSVSREKKESFPLTVTSAQKNPTAFYLCASSLGDSPNEKLFFGSGTQLSVL.